This TCR beta chain was profiled in a study of shared clonotypes between healthy human individuals. Deep was the level used in running the assay. The material for each subset, its genomic DNA, was split evenly across several immunoSEQ plates. Profiling relied on immunoSEQ multiplex PCR, and the TCRdb table lists in-frame clones only, not all of them. The sample yields some 2,100,000 clones, about 92% seen once. Germline CDR1 GTSNPN, CDR2 SVGIG (reference sequence). The CDR3 contains 16 residues. V shed 0 bases and J shed 2 bases, with 14 bases lying between them. As defined, naive CD8 cells were CD45RO-negative and positively selected for CCR7, with terminally differentiated effector memory CD45RA+ cells excluded.

The chain has TRBV30 and TRBJ1-3; D unclear. The specimen was naive CD8+ T cells from PBMCs. The TCR sequence derives from a man younger than 30 in good health. Some clones in this sample may be carry-over from other donors' samples. CDR3 loop: CAWSVFGPRPGNTIYF. In nucleotides, the CDR3 is TGTGCCTGGAGTGTATTCGGGCCTAGGCCTGGAAACACCATATATTTT. Combining the CDR3 with reference TRBV30 and TRBJ1-3 gives the whole variable domain SQTIHQWPATLVQPVGSPLSLECTVEGTSNPNLYWYRQAAGRGLQLLFYSVGIGQISSEVPQNLSASRPQDRQFILSSKKLLLSDSGFYLCAWSVFGPRPGNTIYFGEGSWLTVV.